The following is a T cell receptor (beta chain) sequence with its context. What it recognizes is unknown. The data derive from a study of cytomegalovirus exposure and HLA in healthy donors. Study details: A later analysis reported the 120 or so validation repertoires used the same platform as the 666 first-cohort repertoires.

Study-level results: According to the study, 150 to 200 TCR beta chains were cytomegalovirus-associated. The dataset shows that most TCR sequences were rare, while some public TCRs occurred in many donors.

TCRdb's copy holds only in-frame clones and misses some; the assay was immunoSEQ multiplex PCR. The repertoire consists of 65,000 to 80,000 clones, with about 94% occurring once and the leading ten covering approximately 2.1%. Trimming shortened V by 2 bases and J by 0 bases, and 5 bases separated the two germline ends. CDR1 and CDR2 from the germline V gene are MNHEY and SVGAGI. CDR3 length: 14 amino acids. The donors were in the approximately 130-subject validation cohort; that cohort was separate from the roughly 700-subject first cohort. The sequencing input was PBMCs. This TCR came from a woman between 18 and 29 years old in good health and CMV-seronegative. The chain employs TRBV6-5 and TRBJ1-5; D is undetermined. This chain's CDR3 is CASSYSSSNQPQHF. In DNA form, the CDR3 reads TGTGCCAGCAGTTACAGTAGTAGCAATCAGCCCCAGCATTTT.